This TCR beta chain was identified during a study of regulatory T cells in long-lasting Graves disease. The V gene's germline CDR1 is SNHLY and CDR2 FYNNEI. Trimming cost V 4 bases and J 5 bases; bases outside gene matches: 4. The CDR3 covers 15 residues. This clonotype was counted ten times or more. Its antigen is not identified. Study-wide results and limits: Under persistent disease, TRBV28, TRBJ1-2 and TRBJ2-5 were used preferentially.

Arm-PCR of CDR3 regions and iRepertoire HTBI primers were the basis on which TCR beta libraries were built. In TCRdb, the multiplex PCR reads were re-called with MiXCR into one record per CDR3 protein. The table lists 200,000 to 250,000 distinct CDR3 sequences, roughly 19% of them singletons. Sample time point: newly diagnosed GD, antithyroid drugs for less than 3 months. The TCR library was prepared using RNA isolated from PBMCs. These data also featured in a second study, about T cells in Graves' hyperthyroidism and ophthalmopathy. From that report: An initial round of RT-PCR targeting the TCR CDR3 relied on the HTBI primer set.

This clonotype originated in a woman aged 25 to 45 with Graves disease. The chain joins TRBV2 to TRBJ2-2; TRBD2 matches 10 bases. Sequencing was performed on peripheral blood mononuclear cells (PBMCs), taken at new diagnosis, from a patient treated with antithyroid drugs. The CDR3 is CASSGGSGRTGELFF. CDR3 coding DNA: TGTGCCAGCAGTGGTGGTAGCGGGAGGACCGGGGAGCTGTTTTTT.